Each of the 17 T cell receptor beta chains below was sequenced from the same sample in a study of T-cell reconstitution after alpha-beta-depleted transplantation in children. A library of TCRbeta sequences, prepared with unique molecular identifiers, was generated. Using its own MiXCR run on the PCR reads, TCRdb lists one record per CDR3 protein. Of under 750,000 distinct CDR3 sequences in the sample, more than 20% were seen once. Source: PBMCs, mostly from graft donor cells, taken 360 days after TCRalphabeta/CD19-depleted stem cell transplant. The receptors were sampled from a boy less than two years old who had a stem cell transplant for acute myeloid leukemia, so the T cells may come from the graft donor.

The V call is TRBV4-2, the J call TRBJ1-5, with D tentatively TRBD1 (5 bases). Germline V gives CDR1 LGHNA, CDR2 YNFKEQ. The CDR3 loop spans 18 amino acids. V gave up 4 bases and J gave up 5 bases, with 24 bases separating them. The CDR3 sequence is CASSPRDLTVMGDQPQHF. CDR3 DNA: TGTGCCAGCAGCCCTCGGGACCTCACTGTGATGGGGGATCAGCCCCAGCATTTT.

The rearrangement joins TRBV6-5 to TRBJ1-3; perhaps TRBD1 as D (5 bases). V lost 2 bases and J lost 0, with 11 bases in between. The CDR3 runs to 16 residues. Germline lookup yields CDR1 MNHEY and CDR2 SVGAGI. The CDR3 protein is CASSYGGGNSGNTIYF. In DNA form, the CDR3 reads TGTGCCAGCAGTTACGGTGGGGGGAACTCTGGAAACACCATATATTTT.

In this sample, this clonotype turned up many times. The genes are TRBV3-1 and TRBJ1-1; D unresolved. Looked up from germline, CDR1 is LGHDT and CDR2 is YNNKEL (reference sequence). The ends were cut back, 0 bases at V and 3 bases at J, with 8 bases in the middle. The length of the CDR3 is 14 residues. The CDR3 protein is CASSQDPPHTEAFF. As DNA, the CDR3 is TGTGCCAGCAGCCAAGACCCCCCACACACTGAAGCTTTCTTT. The variable domain in full, with the rest retrieved from reference TRBV3-1 and TRBJ1-1, is DTAVSQTPKYLVTQMGNDKSIKCEQNLGHDTMYWYKQDSKKFLKIMFSYNNKELIINETVPNRFSPKSPDKAHLNLHINSLELGDSAVYFCASSQDPPHTEAFFGQGTRLTVV.

There are a few counts of this clonotype. The chain carries TRBV7-3 and TRBJ2-3; D uncertain. Germline values: CDR1 SGHTA, CDR2 FQGTGA. The V gene lost 4 bases and the J gene lost 0 bases, with 8 bases spanning the gap. The CDR3 extends over 14 amino acids. The CDR3 sequence is CASSSIDSTDTQYF. Here the CDR3 DNA reads TGTGCCAGCAGCTCTATAGATAGCACAGATACGCAGTATTTT.

The chain has TRBV4-3 and TRBJ1-4, with unresolved D. The CDR3 covers 13 residues. Germline CDR1 reads LGHNA; CDR2 reads YSLEER. The V gene lost 0 bases and the J gene lost 6 bases, with 5 bases spanning the gap. In DNA, the CDR3 is TGCGCCAGCAGCCAAGATTGGGATGAAAAACTGTTTTTT. Protein: CASSQDWDEKLFF.

The table lists this clonotype with a few counts. This chain connects TRBV7-2 to TRBJ1-1; weak D call: TRBD1 (5 bases). Trimming shortened V by 1 base and J by 8 bases, and 17 bases separated the two germline ends. Germline values: CDR1 SGHTA, CDR2 FQGNSA. The length of the CDR3 is 15 residues. The CDR3 nucleotides are TGTGCCAGCAGCTTAGACCTGGGACGGGTGGAGGAAGCTTTCTTT. This translates into CASSLDLGRVEEAFF.

The V and J genes are TRBV11-2 and TRBJ2-7; 9 nucleotides line up with TRBD1. This CDR3 is 16 amino acids long. Unmatched junction bases numbered 10, after V lost 4 bases and J lost 3 bases. Looked up from germline, CDR1 is SGHAT and CDR2 is FQNNGV. The CDR3 region is CASSSRTGTGLYEQYV. CDR3 in DNA: TGTGCCAGCAGCTCACGCACCGGGACAGGGCTCTACGAGCAGTACGTC.

This sequence joins TRBV6-1 and TRBJ2-1, with D unresolved. The V gene's germline CDR1 is MNHNS and CDR2 SASEGT. The V end was cut by 9 bases, the J end by 0 bases, with 9 bases between. CDR3 size: 13 residues. This CDR3 reads CASFTSSYNEQFF. The CDR3 nucleotides are TGTGCCAGTTTCACAAGCTCCTACAATGAGCAGTTCTTC.

This sequence joins TRBV4-3 and TRBJ1-4, with D maybe TRBD1 (6 bases). The CDR3 consists of 13 residues. The V and J ends lost 3 bases and 8 bases respectively, with 10 bases between them. Germline V gene data show CDR1 as LGHNA and CDR2 as YSLEER. Here the CDR3 DNA reads TGCGCCAGCAGCCATAACGACAGGGAAAAACTGTTTTTT. Its translation: CASSHNDREKLFF.

This clonotype was observed at least ten times. This chain uses TRBV12-3 or TRBV12-4 with TRBJ2-1; 9 bases agree with TRBD1. The CDR3 sequence is 17 residues long. The V segment lost 7 bases and the J segment 3 bases; nucleotides outside the gene matches: 13. The CDR3 region is CASIQTGTGKLYNEQFF. Here the CDR3 DNA reads TGTGCCAGCATTCAAACCGGGACAGGGAAACTCTACAATGAGCAGTTCTTC.

This clonotype was counted ten times or more. The chain recombines TRBV12-3 or TRBV12-4 with TRBJ2-5; 11 positions agree with TRBD1. This CDR3 is 12 amino acids long. J gave up 9 bases and V 5 bases, and 2 bases lay outside the gene matches. The CDR3 nucleotides are TGTGCCAGCAGTCGGGACAGGGGGTCCCAGTACTTC. Translating it yields CASSRDRGSQYF.

V is TRBV20-1 and J is TRBJ2-5; D might be TRBD1 or TRBD2, each matching 5 bases. The germline V gene encodes CDR1 DFQATT and CDR2 SNEGSKA (reference sequence). The CDR3 consists of 14 residues. Trimming left V 3 bases short and J 0 bases short, with 11 bases between. The chain's CDR3 is CSARGDGYQETQYF. The CDR3 DNA follows: TGCAGTGCTAGGGGGGACGGGTACCAAGAGACCCAGTACTTC.

J is TRBJ2-7 and V is TRBV4-2; either TRBD1 or TRBD2 may supply D (5 bases each). The germline CDR1 and CDR2 sequences are LGHNA and YNFKEQ. Between the trimmed V and J ends, which lost 3 bases and 0 bases, there was a span of 21 bases. CDR3 length: 18 residues. The CDR3 bases are TGTGCCAGCAGCCAGGGTATTTGCCGGGACCGTATCTCCTACGAGCAGTACGTC. It yields the protein CASSQGICRDRISYEQYV.

The chain has TRBV20-1 and TRBJ2-3; D not certain. With 1 base removed from V and 6 bases from J, the gap between germline ends came to 14 bases. CDR1 is DFQATT, CDR2 SNEGSKA, per germline (reference sequence). This CDR3 has 14 amino acids. CDR3 residues: CSARAPPWADTQYF. DNA of the CDR3: TGCAGTGCTAGAGCTCCCCCTTGGGCTGATACGCAGTATTTT.

This clonotype was detected many times. The chain links TRBV20-1 to TRBJ2-1; 10 bases fit TRBD2. The CDR3 is 16 amino acids. Looked up from germline, CDR1 is DFQATT and CDR2 is SNEGSKA (reference sequence). The junction had 10 bases not matched to a gene; V was cut back by 4 bases and J by 4 bases. Written as DNA, the CDR3 is TGCAGTGCTATGATGAGCGGGGGGGCCCCGTACAATGAGCAGTTCTTC. Translated, it gives CSAMMSGGAPYNEQFF.

This clonotype was seen ten or more times. CDR3 sequence (DNA): TGTGCCAGCAGCCCCTACAGGGAGGGGGCCAAAAACATTCAGTACTTC. Its translation: CASSPYREGAKNIQYF. The genes are TRBV7-9 and TRBJ2-4; tentatively, D is TRBD2 (7 bases). V gave up 5 bases and J gave up 1 base, with 15 bases separating them. CDR1 and CDR2 from the germline V gene are SEHNR and FQNEAQ (reference sequence). This CDR3 contains 16 residues.

This clonotype has ten or more counts. The V gene is TRBV29-1, the J gene TRBJ1-2, with D unresolved. Germline-derived CDR1 and CDR2 are SQVTM and ANQGSEA. The CDR3 is 13 residues long. Trimming shortened V by 4 bases and J by 0 bases, and 9 bases separated the two germline ends. CDR3 sequence (DNA): TGCAGCGTTGCAGAACGGTCTAACTATGGCTACACCTTC. Its translation is CSVAERSNYGYTF. Full variable domain (rest looked up from reference TRBV29-1 and TRBJ1-2): SAVISQKPSRDICQRGTSLTIQCQVDSQVTMMFWYRQQPGQSLTLIATANQGSEATYESGFVIDKFPISRPNLTFSTLTVSNMSPEDSSIYLCSVAERSNYGYTFGSGTRLTVV.